The sequence of this TCR beta chain was determined in a study of patients and donors after allogeneic stem cell transplantation (dated by TCRdb to about 2020). Of note for this clonotype: Its antigen remains undetermined. One base away there is no much larger clone; base qualities are not given.

As encoded in the germline V gene (reference sequence), CDR1 is LGHDT while CDR2 is YNNKEL. The CDR3, from cysteine to phenylalanine, totals 17 residues. The read is trimmed to its CDR3 DNA, 51 bases read in frame from base 1. Trimming at the junction amounts to 1 base on V and 0 bases on J, and the germline ends lie 13 bases apart. The library was generated by RT-PCR. Data came from a NextSeq 550. TCRdb took the public reads, trimmed them with fastp at Q25, ran MiXCR for clone calling and kept in-frame beta chains. Each entry merges the rows of one CDR3 protein and shows their most common DNA and genes. This sample comprises 80,000 to 90,000 distinct CDR3 sequences, roughly 43% of them detected only once. Clones ranked in the top ten supply approximately 60% of the sample.

The sequencing input was blood, either unsorted or a sorted T cell fraction (not recorded which). The chain is made from TRBV3-1 and TRBJ1-5; no D gene can be assigned with confidence. The TCR was taken from a human donor who was either an allogeneic HSCT recipient or a stem cell or donor lymphocyte infusion donor (not recorded which). It is not recorded whose cells these are; they may come from a transplant donor. The nucleotide sequence is TGTGCCAGCAGCCAAGGATCGGGAACGTATAGCAATCAGCCCCAGCATTTT. It encodes CASSQGSGTYSNQPQHF.